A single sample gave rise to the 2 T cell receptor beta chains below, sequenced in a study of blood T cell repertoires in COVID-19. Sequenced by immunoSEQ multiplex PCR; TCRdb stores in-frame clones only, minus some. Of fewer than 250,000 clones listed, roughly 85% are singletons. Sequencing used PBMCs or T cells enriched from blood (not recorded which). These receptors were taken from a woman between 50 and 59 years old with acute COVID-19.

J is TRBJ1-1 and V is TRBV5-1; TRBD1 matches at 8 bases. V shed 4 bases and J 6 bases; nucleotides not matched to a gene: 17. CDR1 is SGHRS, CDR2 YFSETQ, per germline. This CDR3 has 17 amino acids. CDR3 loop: CASSRSFATGGMSEAFF. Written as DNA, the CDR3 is TGCGCCAGCAGCCGTAGTTTCGCCACAGGGGGTATGTCTGAAGCTTTCTTT.

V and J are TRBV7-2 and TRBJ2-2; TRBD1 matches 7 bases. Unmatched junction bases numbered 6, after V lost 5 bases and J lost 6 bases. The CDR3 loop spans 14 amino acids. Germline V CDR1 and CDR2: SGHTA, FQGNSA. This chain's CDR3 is CASSNRQGAGELFF. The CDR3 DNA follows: TGTGCCAGCAGCAACAGACAGGGAGCCGGGGAGCTGTTTTTT.